These 21 T cell receptor beta chains were all obtained from the same sample, sequenced in a study of Ad26.COV2.S vaccination and SARS-CoV-2 variants. Method: immunoSEQ multiplex PCR; TCRdb's copy keeps in-frame clones and lacks some. The profile shows around 140,000 clones, roughly 90% of them singletons. Source: peripheral blood, taken after recovery from COVID-19. These receptors came from a human donor who had recovered from COVID-19.

To note about this clone: Distinct nucleotide sequences in the sample also encode this CDR3. The V call is TRBV19, the J call TRBJ1-1; D uncertain. V shed 3 bases and J shed 4 bases, with 3 bases lying between them. This CDR3 is 11 amino acids long. CDR1 and CDR2 from the germline V gene are LNHDA and SQIVND (reference sequence). The CDR3 DNA is TGTGCCAGTAGTATTGGCACTGAAGCTTTCTTT. Translation: CASSIGTEAFF.

V and J are TRBV6-2 or TRBV6-3 and TRBJ2-3, with TRBD1 matching over 9 bases. Trimming removed 2 bases from V and 8 bases from J; junction bases left unmatched: 11. CDR3 length equals 16 residues. The germline gives CDR1 MNHEY, CDR2 SVGEGT. The CDR3 here is CASSYEGTGWGGTQYF. CDR3 sequence (DNA): TGTGCCAGCAGTTACGAGGGGACAGGGTGGGGAGGTACGCAGTATTTT.

The rearrangement uses TRBV3-1 (or the pseudogene TRBV3-2) and TRBJ1-1; no clear D. The CDR3 extends over 14 amino acids. CDR1 is LGHDT and CDR2 is YNNKEL in the germline V gene (reference sequence). Trimming cost V 4 bases and J 0 bases, with 9 bases left between them. The CDR3 DNA follows: TGTGCCAGCAGCCCAGAGGGTCTGAACACTGAAGCTTTCTTT. Translating gives CASSPEGLNTEAFF.

This clone was recorded once. The chain joins TRBV4-3 to TRBJ2-6; tentatively, D is TRBD1 (5 bases). CDR1 is LGHNA, CDR2 YSLEER, per germline. V shed 0 bases and J shed 4 bases, with 19 bases lying between them. CDR3 size: 19 residues. The CDR3 spells CASSQDSLLQGSGANVLTF. In DNA, the CDR3 is TGCGCCAGCAGCCAAGATTCGTTACTTCAGGGCTCCGGGGCCAACGTCCTGACTTTC.

The chain links TRBV5-1 to TRBJ2-3; the D gene is possibly TRBD1 (6 bases). In germline, CDR1 is SGHRS, CDR2 YFSETQ. The V end was cut by 5 bases, the J end by 4 bases, with 14 bases between. The CDR3 spans 14 residues. The CDR3 spells CASRSTGFADTQYF. CDR3 bases: TGCGCCAGCAGAAGTACAGGGTTTGCAGATACGCAGTATTTT.

The chain recombines TRBV3-1 (or the pseudogene TRBV3-2) with TRBJ1-4; D gene unclear. The V gene's germline CDR1 is LGHDT and CDR2 YNNKEL (reference sequence). Trimming shortened V by 0 bases and J by 3 bases, and 20 bases separated the two germline ends. The CDR3 covers 19 residues. The CDR3 sequence is CASSQEHGRSRLANEKLFF. DNA of the CDR3: TGTGCCAGCAGCCAAGAACACGGGAGAAGCCGCTTAGCTAATGAAAAACTGTTTTTT.

V usage is TRBV6-6 and J usage is TRBJ2-3, with TRBD1 as a possible D gene (6 bases). The CDR3 is 15 amino acids. Trimming left V 5 bases short and J 6 bases short, with 18 bases between. Germline V lookup: CDR1 MNHNY, CDR2 SVGAGI (reference sequence). The CDR3 sequence is CASSPPGTQGDTQYF. The CDR3 DNA reads as TGTGCCAGCAGTCCACCGGGGACCCAGGGGGATACGCAGTATTTT.

V and J are TRBV2 and TRBJ2-5; D gene ambiguous. CDR1 and CDR2 from the germline V gene are SNHLY and FYNNEI. The CDR3 runs to 13 residues. V was cut by 3 bases and J by 2 bases, with 7 bases left in between. The CDR3 spells CASSDTGQETQYF. CDR3 DNA: TGTGCCAGCAGTGACACTGGGCAAGAGACCCAGTACTTC.

The chain is built from TRBV12-3 or TRBV12-4 and TRBJ2-4; 7 positions match TRBD1. J gave up 6 bases and V 4 bases, and 3 bases lay outside the gene matches. The CDR3 spans 13 residues. The CDR3 protein is CASSSRQGNIQYF. The CDR3 nucleotides read TGTGCCAGCAGTTCAAGACAGGGAAACATTCAGTACTTC.

Comments on this clone: The junction does not match germline at one end; this may be a read error. The J gene is TRBJ2-3, the V gene TRBV7-8; D is possibly TRBD2 (6 bases). The CDR3 consists of 16 residues. Germline V gene data show CDR1 as SGHVS and CDR2 as FQNEAQ. The CDR3 reads CASSSIGGIGTDTQYF. DNA for the CDR3: TGTGCCAGCAGCTCAATCGGAGGGATTGGCACGGATACGCAGTATTTT.

This chain joins TRBV30 and TRBJ2-7; D is uncertain. The CDR3 is 8 residues long. The V gene's germline CDR1 is GTSNPN and CDR2 SVGIG (reference sequence). The CDR3 loop reads CGVGEQYF. As DNA, the CDR3 is TGTGGTGTGGGTGAGCAGTACTTC.

The chain employs TRBV6-5 and TRBJ2-3, with TRBD2 matching over 13 bases. The ends lost 2 bases at V and 6 bases at J; junction bases unmatched: 5. The CDR3 has 16 residues. The germline CDR1 and CDR2 sequences are MNHEY and SVGAGI. Here the CDR3 reads CASSYLTSGGADTQYF. CDR3 in DNA: TGTGCCAGCAGTTACCTTACTAGCGGGGGGGCGGATACGCAGTATTTT.

The chain links TRBV28 to TRBJ2-5, with 11 nucleotides matching TRBD2. The trim removed 5 bases at V and 1 base at J, leaving 12 bases unmatched. CDR3 length: 18 amino acids. Germline lookup yields CDR1 MDHEN and CDR2 SYDVKM. CDR3 coding DNA: TGTGCCAGCAGTGGCTACTCACGACTAGCGGGGTTCCAAGAGACCCAGTACTTC. This encodes CASSGYSRLAGFQETQYF.

This chain joins TRBV13 and TRBJ2-1; tentatively, D is TRBD1 (6 bases). Germline CDR1 and CDR2: PRHDT and FYEKMQ (reference sequence). V dropped 5 bases and J dropped 2 bases, with 10 bases sitting between them. This CDR3 has 14 amino acids. The CDR3 DNA sequence: TGTGCCAGCAGCCACAGGGACCCCTACAATGAGCAGTTCTTC. Its protein is CASSHRDPYNEQFF.

V gene TRBV5-1 combines with J gene TRBJ1-1, with a tentative D call TRBD1 (5 bases). Trimming pared 10 bases from V and 7 bases from J, leaving 17 bases between. Germline values: CDR1 SGHRS, CDR2 YFSETQ. The CDR3 is 12 residues long. Written as DNA, the CDR3 is TGCGCCGACCGATGGGGGACTGGTGAAGCTTTCTTT. Its protein product is CADRWGTGEAFF.

Turning to this clone: Other nucleotide sequences from this sample produce the same CDR3. This chain connects TRBV6-5 to TRBJ1-2, with unresolved D. Trimming removed 5 bases from V and 4 bases from J, with 5 bases in between. The CDR3 spans 11 residues. Germline V gene lookup returns CDR1 MNHEY and CDR2 SVGAGI. CDR3 in amino acids: CASSNSYGYTF. In nucleotides, the CDR3 is TGTGCCAGCAGTAATAGCTATGGCTACACCTTC.

This clone was observed a handful of times. The genes are TRBV2 and TRBJ2-5, with unresolved D. The CDR3 sequence is 12 residues long. V lost 4 bases and J 1 base, leaving 4 bases between the germline ends. Germline CDR1 is SNHLY and CDR2 is FYNNEI. The CDR3 region is CASSAVQETQYF. DNA of the CDR3: TGTGCCAGCAGTGCCGTCCAAGAGACCCAGTACTTC. The complete variable domain, with remaining parts taken from reference TRBV2 and TRBJ2-5, reads EPEVTQTPSHQVTQMGQEVILRCVPISNHLYFYWYRQILGQKVEFLVSFYNNEISEKSEIFDDQFSVERPDGSNFTLKIRSTKLEDSAMYFCASSAVQETQYFGPGTRLLVL.

The rearrangement joins TRBV5-6 to TRBJ2-7, with 9 bases identical to TRBD1. Germline V gene sequence: CDR1 SGHDT, CDR2 YYEEEE. The CDR3 runs to 15 residues. J gave up 2 bases and V 0 bases, and 3 bases lay outside the gene matches. The CDR3 protein is CASSLGTGDTYEQYF. In nucleotides, the CDR3 is TGTGCCAGCAGCTTGGGGACAGGGGATACCTACGAGCAGTACTTC.

This clone showed up just once. This chain connects TRBV28 to TRBJ1-1; D call uncertain. Trimming cost V 6 bases and J 6 bases, with 17 bases left between them. Looked up from germline, CDR1 is MDHEN and CDR2 is SYDVKM. This CDR3 region has 14 residues. The CDR3 bases are TGTGCCAGCAGACCGGACCACTCAAACTCTGAAGCTTTCTTT. This codes for CASRPDHSNSEAFF.

The chain combines TRBV10-3 with TRBJ1-2; weak D call: TRBD1 (5 bases). The germline gives CDR1 ENHRY, CDR2 SYGVKD. This CDR3 region has 13 residues. Trimming took off 5 bases at V and 6 bases at J, with 13 bases between the two ends. CDR3 amino acids: CAISNQGANGYTF. CDR3 DNA: TGTGCCATCAGTAATCAGGGAGCTAATGGCTACACCTTC.

The chain is built from TRBV19 and TRBJ1-1; TRBD1 matches 8 bases. This CDR3 comprises 15 residues. Germline trimming cut 5 bases from V and 6 bases from J; bases unmatched to any gene: 11. Germline CDR1 reads LNHDA; CDR2 reads SQIVND (reference sequence). DNA for the CDR3: TGTGCCAGTAGTTCGTACCCCTCAGGGGGCCCTGAAGCTTTCTTT. It translates to CASSSYPSGGPEAFF. The whole variable domain, filled in from reference TRBV19 and TRBJ1-1, reads DGGITQSPKYLFRKEGQNVTLSCEQNLNHDAMYWYRQDPGQGLRLIYYSQIVNDFQKGDIAEGYSVSREKKESFPLTVTSAQKNPTAFYLCASSSYPSGGPEAFFGQGTRLTVV.